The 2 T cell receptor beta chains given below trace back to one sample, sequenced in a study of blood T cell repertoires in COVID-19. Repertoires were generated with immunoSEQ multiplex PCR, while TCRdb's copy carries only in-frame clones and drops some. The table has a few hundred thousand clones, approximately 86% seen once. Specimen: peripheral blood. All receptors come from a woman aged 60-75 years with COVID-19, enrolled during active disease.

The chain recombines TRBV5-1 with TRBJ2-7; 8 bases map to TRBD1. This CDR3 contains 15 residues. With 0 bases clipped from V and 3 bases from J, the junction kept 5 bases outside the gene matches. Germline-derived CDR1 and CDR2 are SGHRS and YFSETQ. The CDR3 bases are TGCGCCAGCAGCTTGGCCGCAGGGGGCTTCTACGAGCAGTACTTC. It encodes CASSLAAGGFYEQYF.

The CDR3 sequence: CASAIRARENSPLHF. The DNA for the CDR3 is TGCGCCAGCGCCATACGGGCCCGGGAGAATTCACCCCTCCACTTT. The chain combines TRBV23-1 with TRBJ1-6; no firm D call. TRBV23-1 has ORF status, its function being uncertain. Trimming took off 8 bases at V and 7 bases at J, with 18 bases between the two ends. There are 15 residues in the CDR3.